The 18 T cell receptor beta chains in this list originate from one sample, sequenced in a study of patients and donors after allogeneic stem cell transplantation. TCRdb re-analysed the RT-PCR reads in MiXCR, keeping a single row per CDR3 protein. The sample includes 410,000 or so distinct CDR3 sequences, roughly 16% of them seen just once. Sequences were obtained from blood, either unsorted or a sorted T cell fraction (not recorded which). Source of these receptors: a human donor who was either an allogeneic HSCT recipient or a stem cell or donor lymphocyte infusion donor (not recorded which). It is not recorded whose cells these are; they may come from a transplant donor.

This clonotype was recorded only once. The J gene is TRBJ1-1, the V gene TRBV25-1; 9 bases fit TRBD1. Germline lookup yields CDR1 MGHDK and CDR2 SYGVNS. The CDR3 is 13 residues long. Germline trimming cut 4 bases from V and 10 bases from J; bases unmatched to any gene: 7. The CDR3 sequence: CASSVWGQGRAFF. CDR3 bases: TGTGCCAGCAGTGTTTGGGGACAGGGCCGAGCTTTCTTT.

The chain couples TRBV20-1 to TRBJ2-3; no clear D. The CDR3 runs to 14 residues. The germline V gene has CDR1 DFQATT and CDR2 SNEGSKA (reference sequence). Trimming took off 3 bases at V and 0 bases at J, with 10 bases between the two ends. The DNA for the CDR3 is TGCAGTGCTAGCTTTGGCGGAAGCACAGATACGCAGTATTTT. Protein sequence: CSASFGGSTDTQYF.

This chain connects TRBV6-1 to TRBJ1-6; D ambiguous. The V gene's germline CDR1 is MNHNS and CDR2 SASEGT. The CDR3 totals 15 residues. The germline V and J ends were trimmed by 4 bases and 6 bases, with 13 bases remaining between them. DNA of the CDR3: TGTGCCAGCAGTGTCGGGTCGGTTGTTAATTCACCCCTCCACTTT. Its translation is CASSVGSVVNSPLHF.

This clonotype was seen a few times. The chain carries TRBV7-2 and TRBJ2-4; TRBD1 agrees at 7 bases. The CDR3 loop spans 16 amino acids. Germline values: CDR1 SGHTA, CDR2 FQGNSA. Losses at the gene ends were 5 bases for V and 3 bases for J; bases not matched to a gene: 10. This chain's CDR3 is CASSPRGPLGKNIQYF. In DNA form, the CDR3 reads TGTGCCAGCAGCCCGAGGGGGCCTTTGGGCAAAAACATTCAGTACTTC. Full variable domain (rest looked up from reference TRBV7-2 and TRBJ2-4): GAGVSQSPSNKVTEKGKDVELRCDPISGHTALYWYRQSLGQGLEFLIYFQGNSAPDKSGLPSDRFSAERTGGSVSTLTIQRTQQEDSAVYLCASSPRGPLGKNIQYFGAGTRLSVL.

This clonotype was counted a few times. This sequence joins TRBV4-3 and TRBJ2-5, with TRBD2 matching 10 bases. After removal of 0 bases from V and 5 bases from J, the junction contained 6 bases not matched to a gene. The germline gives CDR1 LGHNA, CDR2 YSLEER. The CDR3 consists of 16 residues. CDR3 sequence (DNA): TGCGCCAGCAGCCAAGAAGAGCGGGGGGGCATGGAGACCCAGTACTTC. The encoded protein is CASSQEERGGMETQYF.

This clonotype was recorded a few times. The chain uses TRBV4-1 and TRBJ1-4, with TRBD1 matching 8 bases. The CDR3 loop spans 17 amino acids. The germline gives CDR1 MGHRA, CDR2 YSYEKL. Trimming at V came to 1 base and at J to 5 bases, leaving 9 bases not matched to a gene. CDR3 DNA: TGCGCCAGCAGCCAAGTCCCGGGACAGGTTCGAAATGAAAAACTGTTTTTT. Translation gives CASSQVPGQVRNEKLFF.

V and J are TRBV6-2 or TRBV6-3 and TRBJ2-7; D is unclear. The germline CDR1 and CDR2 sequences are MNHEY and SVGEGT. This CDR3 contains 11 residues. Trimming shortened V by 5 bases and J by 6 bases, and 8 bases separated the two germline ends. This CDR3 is CASSLKFEQYF. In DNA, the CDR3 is TGTGCCAGCAGTCTGAAGTTCGAGCAGTACTTC.

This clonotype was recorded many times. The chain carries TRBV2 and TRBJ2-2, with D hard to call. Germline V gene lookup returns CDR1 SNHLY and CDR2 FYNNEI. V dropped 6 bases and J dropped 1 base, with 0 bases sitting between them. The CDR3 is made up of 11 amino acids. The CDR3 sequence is CASRNTGELFF. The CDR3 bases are TGTGCCAGCAGGAACACCGGGGAGCTGTTTTTT.

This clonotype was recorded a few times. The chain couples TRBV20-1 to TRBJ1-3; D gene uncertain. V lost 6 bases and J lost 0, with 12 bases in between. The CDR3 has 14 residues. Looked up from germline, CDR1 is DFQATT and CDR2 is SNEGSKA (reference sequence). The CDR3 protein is CSARRRSSGNTIYF. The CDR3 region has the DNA TGCAGTGCAAGAAGGCGGAGCTCTGGAAACACCATATATTTT.

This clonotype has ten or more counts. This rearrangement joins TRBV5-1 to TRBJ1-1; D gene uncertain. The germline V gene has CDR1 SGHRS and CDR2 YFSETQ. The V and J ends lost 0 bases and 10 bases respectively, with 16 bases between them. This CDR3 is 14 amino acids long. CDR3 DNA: TGCGCCAGCAGCTTGGAGGGTAACCCGGCCGGAGCTTTCTTT. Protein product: CASSLEGNPAGAFF.

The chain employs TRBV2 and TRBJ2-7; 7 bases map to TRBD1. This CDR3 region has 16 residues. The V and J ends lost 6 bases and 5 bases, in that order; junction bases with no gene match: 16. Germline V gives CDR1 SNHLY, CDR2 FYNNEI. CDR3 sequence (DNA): TGTGCCAGCAGCCAGGGGGTGGTAGCCTCCGCCAACGAGCAGTACTTC. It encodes CASSQGVVASANEQYF.

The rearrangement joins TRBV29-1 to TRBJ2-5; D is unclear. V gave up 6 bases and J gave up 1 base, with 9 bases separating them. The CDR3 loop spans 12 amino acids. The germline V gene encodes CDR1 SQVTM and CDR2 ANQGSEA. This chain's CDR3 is CSVEVFQETQYF. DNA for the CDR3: TGCAGCGTCGAGGTGTTCCAAGAGACCCAGTACTTC.

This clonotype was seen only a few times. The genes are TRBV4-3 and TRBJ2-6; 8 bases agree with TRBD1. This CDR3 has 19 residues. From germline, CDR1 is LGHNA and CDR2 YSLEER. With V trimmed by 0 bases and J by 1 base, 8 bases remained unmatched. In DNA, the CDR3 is TGCGCCAGCAGCCAAGATATTCAGGGGGCGAAGTCTGGGGCCAACGTCCTGACTTTC. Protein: CASSQDIQGAKSGANVLTF.

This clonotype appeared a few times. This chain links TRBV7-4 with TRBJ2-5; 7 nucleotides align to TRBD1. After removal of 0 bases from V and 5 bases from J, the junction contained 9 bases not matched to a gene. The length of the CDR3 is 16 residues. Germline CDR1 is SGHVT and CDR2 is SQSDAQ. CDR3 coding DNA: TGTGCCAGCAGCTTAGCGAGGGGGCGGCTTCTCGAGACCCAGTACTTC. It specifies CASSLARGRLLETQYF.

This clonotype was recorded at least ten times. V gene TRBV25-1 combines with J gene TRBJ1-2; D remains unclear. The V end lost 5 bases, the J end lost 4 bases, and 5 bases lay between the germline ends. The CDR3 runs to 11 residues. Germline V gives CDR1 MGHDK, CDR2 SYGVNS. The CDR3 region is CASSQSYGYTF. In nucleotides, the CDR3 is TGTGCCAGCAGTCAGTCCTATGGCTACACCTTC.

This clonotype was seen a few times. The CDR3 reads CASTLNVKTSGSTDTQYF. The CDR3 DNA is TGTGCCAGCACCCTTAACGTTAAGACTAGTGGTAGCACAGATACGCAGTATTTT. This chain uses TRBV4-2 with TRBJ2-3; possible D gene TRBD2, 6 bases. The V gene's germline CDR1 is LGHNA and CDR2 YNFKEQ. The germline V and J ends were trimmed by 7 bases and 0 bases, with 23 bases remaining between them. The CDR3 runs to 18 residues.

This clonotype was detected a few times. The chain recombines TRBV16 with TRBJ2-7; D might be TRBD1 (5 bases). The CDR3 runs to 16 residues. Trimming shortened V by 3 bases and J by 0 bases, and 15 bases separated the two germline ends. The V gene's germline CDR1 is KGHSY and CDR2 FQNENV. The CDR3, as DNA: TGTGCCAGCAGCCAGCCCGGACAACCGAGCTCCTACGAGCAGTACTTC. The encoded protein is CASSQPGQPSSYEQYF.

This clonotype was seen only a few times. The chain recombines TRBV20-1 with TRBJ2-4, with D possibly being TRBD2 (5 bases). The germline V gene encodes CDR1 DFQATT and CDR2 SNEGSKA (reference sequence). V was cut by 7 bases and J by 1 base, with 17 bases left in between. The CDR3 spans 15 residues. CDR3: CSGSDLGGAKNIQYF. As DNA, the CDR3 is TGCAGTGGTAGCGACTTAGGTGGGGCCAAAAACATTCAGTACTTC.